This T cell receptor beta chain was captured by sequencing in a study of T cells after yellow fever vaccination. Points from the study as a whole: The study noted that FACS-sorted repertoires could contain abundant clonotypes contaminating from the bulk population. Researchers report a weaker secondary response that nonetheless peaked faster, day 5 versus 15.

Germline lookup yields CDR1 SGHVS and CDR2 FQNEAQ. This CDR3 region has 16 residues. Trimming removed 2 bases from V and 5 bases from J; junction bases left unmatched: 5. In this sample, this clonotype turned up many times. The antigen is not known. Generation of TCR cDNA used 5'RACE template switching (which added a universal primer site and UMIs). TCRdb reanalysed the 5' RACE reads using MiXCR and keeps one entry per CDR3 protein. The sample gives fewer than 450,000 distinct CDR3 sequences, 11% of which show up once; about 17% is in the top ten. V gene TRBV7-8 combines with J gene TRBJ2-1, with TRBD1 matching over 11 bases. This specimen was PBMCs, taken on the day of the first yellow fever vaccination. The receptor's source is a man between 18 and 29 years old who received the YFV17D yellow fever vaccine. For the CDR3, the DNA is TGTGCCAGCAGCTTACAAGGGACAGGGGGTAACAATGAGCAGTTCTTC. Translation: CASSLQGTGGNNEQFF.